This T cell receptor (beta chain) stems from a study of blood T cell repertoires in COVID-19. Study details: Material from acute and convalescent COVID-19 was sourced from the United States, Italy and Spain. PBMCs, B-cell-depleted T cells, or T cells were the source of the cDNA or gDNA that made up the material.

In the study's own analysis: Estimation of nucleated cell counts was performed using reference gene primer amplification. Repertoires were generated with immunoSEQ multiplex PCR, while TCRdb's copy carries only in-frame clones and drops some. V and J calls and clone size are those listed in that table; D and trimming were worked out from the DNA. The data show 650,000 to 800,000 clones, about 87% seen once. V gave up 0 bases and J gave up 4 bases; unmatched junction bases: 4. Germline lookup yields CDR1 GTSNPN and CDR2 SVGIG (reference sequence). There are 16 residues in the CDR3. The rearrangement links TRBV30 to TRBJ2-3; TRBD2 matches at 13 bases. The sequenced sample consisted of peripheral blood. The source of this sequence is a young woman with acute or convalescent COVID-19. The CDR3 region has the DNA TGTGCCTGGAGTGTTGGACTAGCGGGGGTCTCAGATACGCAGTATTTT. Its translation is CAWSVGLAGVSDTQYF.